The present TCR beta chain was sequenced within a study of CD8 T cells in ankylosing spondylitis. As the method for making TCR beta libraries, quantitative 5'-RACE with molecular barcodes was used. TCRdb processed the 5' RACE reads anew with MiXCR; each CDR3 protein has one entry. The sample has around 320,000 distinct CDR3 sequences; roughly 20% are singletons. This clonotype was observed many times. Its antigen remains unidentified. V lost 6 bases to trimming and J lost 5 bases, with 16 bases between them. Looked up from germline, CDR1 is SQVTM and CDR2 is ANQGSEA. CDR3 length: 13 residues. The study's findings and limits: A motif in TCR beta, a set of 8 or 9 highly homologous variants, appeared characteristic of ankylosing spondylitis blood.

This chain uses TRBV29-1 with TRBJ2-5; D is unclear. This sequence was found in a female donor with ankylosing spondylitis or in good health (not recorded which). The sequenced material came from blood, either unsorted or a sorted T cell fraction (not recorded which). The DNA of the CDR3 is TGCAGCGTCCGCGGACGCCTTCGGGAGACCCAGTACTTC. It codes for CSVRGRLRETQYF.